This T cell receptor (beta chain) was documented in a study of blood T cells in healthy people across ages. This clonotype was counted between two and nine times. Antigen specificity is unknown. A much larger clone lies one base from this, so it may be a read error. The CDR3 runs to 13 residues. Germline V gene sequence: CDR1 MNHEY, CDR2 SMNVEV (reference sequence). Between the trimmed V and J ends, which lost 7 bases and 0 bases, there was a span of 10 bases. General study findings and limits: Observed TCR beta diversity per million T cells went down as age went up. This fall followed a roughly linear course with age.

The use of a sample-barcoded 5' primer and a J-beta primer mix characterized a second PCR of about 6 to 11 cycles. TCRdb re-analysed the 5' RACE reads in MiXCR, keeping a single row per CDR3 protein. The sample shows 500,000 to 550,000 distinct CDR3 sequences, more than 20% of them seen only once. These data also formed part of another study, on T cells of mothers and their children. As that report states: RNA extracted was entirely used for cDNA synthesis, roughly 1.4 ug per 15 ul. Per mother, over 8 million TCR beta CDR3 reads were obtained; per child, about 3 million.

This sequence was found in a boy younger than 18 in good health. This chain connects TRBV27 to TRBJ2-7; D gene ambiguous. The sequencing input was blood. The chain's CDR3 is CASNPAPSYEQYF. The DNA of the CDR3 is TGTGCCAGCAACCCAGCCCCCTCCTACGAGCAGTACTTC.